The 16 T cell receptor beta chains reported below all come from one sample, sequenced in a study of blood T cell repertoires in COVID-19. Assay used: immunoSEQ multiplex PCR; TCRdb lists only in-frame clones, some missing. The table includes a few hundred thousand clones, almost 90% detected once. The sequencing sample was made of peripheral blood. The receptors come from a woman aged 25 to 39 with COVID-19, enrolled during active disease.

This clone showed up just once. The chain carries TRBV4-1 and TRBJ2-1; the match to TRBD2 covers 7 bases. This CDR3 is built from 15 residues. Germline lookup yields CDR1 MGHRA and CDR2 YSYEKL. J lost 5 bases, V lost 4 bases, and 8 bases had no gene match. In nucleotides, the CDR3 is TGCGCCAGCAGCCGAATACCGGGAGGAAACAATGAGCAGTTCTTC. Residues: CASSRIPGGNNEQFF.

The V gene is TRBV6-5, the J gene TRBJ1-1, with 8 bases lining up with TRBD1. Germline V gene lookup returns CDR1 MNHEY and CDR2 SVGAGI. This CDR3 region has 14 residues. Unmatched junction bases numbered 8, after V lost 7 bases and J lost 4 bases. The CDR3 loop reads CASTIQGEGTEAFF. Written as DNA, the CDR3 is TGTGCCAGCACCATACAGGGGGAGGGCACTGAAGCTTTCTTT.

The J gene is TRBJ1-4, the V gene TRBV28, with a possible D match to TRBD1 (6 bases). With 10 bases removed from V and 0 bases from J, the gap between germline ends came to 18 bases. Germline values: CDR1 MDHEN, CDR2 SYDVKM. This CDR3 has 16 residues. Here the CDR3 DNA reads TGTGCCACCACGGGACACTCATCCTCAACTAATGAAAAACTGTTTTTT. Its translation is CATTGHSSSTNEKLFF.

CDR3 protein: CASRGTGGNQPQHF. The CDR3 DNA reads TGCGCCAGCAGAGGGACAGGGGGCAATCAGCCCCAGCATTTT. V gene TRBV10-2 combines with J gene TRBJ1-5, with 10 positions matching TRBD1. V shed 6 bases, J shed 2 bases, and the junction held 1 base outside the gene matches. Germline V gene lookup returns CDR1 WSHSY and CDR2 SAAADI. The CDR3 runs to 14 residues.

This chain connects TRBV3-1 (or the pseudogene TRBV3-2) to TRBJ2-3; tentatively, D is TRBD2 (5 bases). Germline CDR1 is LGHDT and CDR2 is YNNKEL (reference sequence). Trimming removed 1 base from V and 5 bases from J, with 16 bases in between. The CDR3 is 16 amino acids. As DNA, the CDR3 is TGTGCCAGCAGCCAAGGAGTACCGGGATCAATAGATACGCAGTATTTT. This gives the protein CASSQGVPGSIDTQYF.

The rearrangement joins TRBV10-1 to TRBJ2-2; TRBD1 is a possible D gene (5 bases). The V end was cut by 6 bases, the J end by 8 bases, with 16 bases between. The germline V gene encodes CDR1 WNHNN and CDR2 SYGVQD (reference sequence). The CDR3 extends over 14 amino acids. The CDR3 spells CASREARAWGELFF. The CDR3 DNA follows: TGCGCCAGCAGAGAAGCCAGGGCCTGGGGGGAGCTGTTTTTT.

The V gene is TRBV28, the J gene TRBJ2-7, with a tentative D call TRBD2 (5 bases). V was pared by 3 bases and J by 1 base, with 13 bases between. Looked up from germline, CDR1 is MDHEN and CDR2 is SYDVKM. The CDR3 loop spans 15 amino acids. The CDR3 bases are TGTGCCAGCAGTTTTTTGGCGCGGGCTTCCTACGAGCAGTACTTC. Translated, it gives CASSFLARASYEQYF.

This rearrangement joins TRBV6-5 to TRBJ1-5, with D possibly matching TRBD1 (5 bases). Per germline, CDR1 MNHEY and CDR2 SVGAGI. V was shortened by 7 bases and J by 4 bases, with 14 bases between the two germline ends. This CDR3 comprises 14 residues. The CDR3 region is CASIFGAANQPQHF. DNA for the CDR3: TGTGCCAGCATCTTTGGGGCAGCAAATCAGCCCCAGCATTTT.

This chain links TRBV7-2 with TRBJ2-3; TRBD2 matches 9 bases. The CDR3 totals 15 residues. J lost 4 bases, V lost 3 bases, and 5 bases had no gene match. The germline CDR1 and CDR2 sequences are SGHTA and FQGNSA. CDR3 in DNA: TGTGCCAGCAGCTTCAGCGGGAGGAGCGCAGATACGCAGTATTTT. Protein: CASSFSGRSADTQYF.

The chain has TRBV25-1 and TRBJ1-6; D unresolved. The V end lost 1 base, the J end lost 3 bases, and 10 bases lay between the germline ends. The CDR3 extends over 16 amino acids. The germline V gene encodes CDR1 MGHDK and CDR2 SYGVNS. The CDR3 region is CASSESQANYNSPLHF. The DNA of the CDR3 is TGTGCCAGCAGTGAATCTCAGGCGAACTATAATTCACCCCTCCACTTT.

The chain employs TRBV3-1 (or the pseudogene TRBV3-2) and TRBJ1-1; 9 bases are a match to TRBD1. The CDR3 has 13 amino acids. CDR1 and CDR2 (germline): LGHDT, YNNKEL (reference sequence). The V segment lost 6 bases and the J segment 5 bases; nucleotides outside the gene matches: 4. CDR3 in amino acids: CASSGQGNTEAFF. CDR3 coding DNA: TGTGCCAGCAGTGGACAGGGGAATACTGAAGCTTTCTTT.

This clone has only a few counts. The chain recombines TRBV2 with TRBJ1-6, with unresolved D. Trimming left V 6 bases short and J 10 bases short, with 16 bases between. Looked up from germline, CDR1 is SNHLY and CDR2 is FYNNEI. CDR3 length: 14 residues. The CDR3, as DNA: TGTGCCAGCAGAGGACTGACCGGAGAGTCACCCCTCCACTTT. As protein: CASRGLTGESPLHF. Combining the CDR3 with reference TRBV2 and TRBJ1-6 gives the whole variable domain EPEVTQTPSHQVTQMGQEVILRCVPISNHLYFYWYRQILGQKVEFLVSFYNNEISEKSEIFDDQFSVERPDGSNFTLKIRSTKLEDSAMYFCASRGLTGESPLHFGNGTRLTVT.

The chain employs TRBV7-9 and TRBJ1-5, with 9 bases identical to TRBD1. V gave up 0 bases and J gave up 5 bases; unmatched junction bases: 5. The CDR3 consists of 16 residues. Germline lookup yields CDR1 SEHNR and CDR2 FQNEAQ (reference sequence). The CDR3, as DNA: TGTGCCAGCAGCTTAGCGGGACAGGGCTTTTATCAGCCCCAGCATTTT. This sequence encodes CASSLAGQGFYQPQHF.

J is TRBJ2-3 and V is TRBV20-1; D might be TRBD1 (6 bases). V was shortened by 6 bases and J by 7 bases, with 11 bases between the two germline ends. The CDR3 contains 11 residues. The germline CDR1 and CDR2 sequences are DFQATT and SNEGSKA (reference sequence). CDR3 sequence (DNA): TGCAGTGCGCATACAGGGAATACGCAGTATTTT. This codes for CSAHTGNTQYF.

This clone is a singleton in its sample. The J gene is TRBJ2-1, the V gene TRBV6-5, with D possibly matching TRBD2 (5 bases). V lost 7 bases and J lost 3, with 16 bases in between. The germline V gene encodes CDR1 MNHEY and CDR2 SVGAGI. There are 15 residues in the CDR3. CDR3 protein: CASNTAGAIYNEQFF. The DNA of the CDR3 is TGTGCCAGCAATACCGCGGGCGCGATCTACAATGAGCAGTTCTTC.

This chain uses TRBV10-2 with TRBJ2-2, with D possibly matching TRBD2 (6 bases). Per the germline V gene, CDR1 is WSHSY and CDR2 is SAAADI. CDR3 length: 12 amino acids. Trimming took off 6 bases at V and 5 bases at J, with 7 bases between the two ends. The CDR3, as DNA: TGCGCCAGCAGACTAGCTACCGGGGAGCTGTTTTTT. Translation gives CASRLATGELFF.